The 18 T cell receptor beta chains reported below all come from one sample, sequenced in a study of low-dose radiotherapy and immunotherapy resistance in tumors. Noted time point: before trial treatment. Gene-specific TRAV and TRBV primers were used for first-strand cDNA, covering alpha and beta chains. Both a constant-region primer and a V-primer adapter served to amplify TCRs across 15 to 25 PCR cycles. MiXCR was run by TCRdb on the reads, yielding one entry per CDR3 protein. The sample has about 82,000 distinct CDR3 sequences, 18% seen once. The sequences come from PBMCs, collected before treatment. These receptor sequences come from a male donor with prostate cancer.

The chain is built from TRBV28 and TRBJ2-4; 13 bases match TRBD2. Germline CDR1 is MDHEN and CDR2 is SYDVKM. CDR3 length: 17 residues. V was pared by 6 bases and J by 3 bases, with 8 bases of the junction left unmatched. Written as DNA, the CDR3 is TGTGCCAGCAGCACCGGGACTAGCGGGAATGTCAAAAACATTCAGTACTTC. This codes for CASSTGTSGNVKNIQYF. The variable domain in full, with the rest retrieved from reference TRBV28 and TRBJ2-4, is DVKVTQSSRYLVKRTGEKVFLECVQDMDHENMFWYRQDPGLGLRLIYFSYDVKMKEKGDIPEGYSVSREKKERFSLILESASTNQTSMYLCASSTGTSGNVKNIQYFGAGTRLSVL.

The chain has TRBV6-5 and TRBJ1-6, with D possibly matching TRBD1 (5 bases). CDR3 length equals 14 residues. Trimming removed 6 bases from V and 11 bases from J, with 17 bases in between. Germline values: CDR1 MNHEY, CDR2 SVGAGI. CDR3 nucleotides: TGTGCCAGCAGCAACTCAGGGCCGCAGGCACCCCTCCACTTT. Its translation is CASSNSGPQAPLHF.

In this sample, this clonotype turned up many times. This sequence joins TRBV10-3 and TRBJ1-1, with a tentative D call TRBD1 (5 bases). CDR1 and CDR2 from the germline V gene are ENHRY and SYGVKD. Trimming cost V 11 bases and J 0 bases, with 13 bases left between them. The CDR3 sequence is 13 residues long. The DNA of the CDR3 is TGTGCCGCAAGTCGGGGGGTGAACACTGAAGCTTTCTTT. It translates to CAASRGVNTEAFF.

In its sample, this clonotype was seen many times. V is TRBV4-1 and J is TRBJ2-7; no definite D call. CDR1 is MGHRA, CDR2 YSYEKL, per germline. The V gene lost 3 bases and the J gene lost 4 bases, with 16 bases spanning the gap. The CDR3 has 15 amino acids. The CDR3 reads CASSQKYPPIYEQYF. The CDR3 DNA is TGCGCCAGCAGCCAGAAATACCCGCCCATATACGAGCAGTACTTC.

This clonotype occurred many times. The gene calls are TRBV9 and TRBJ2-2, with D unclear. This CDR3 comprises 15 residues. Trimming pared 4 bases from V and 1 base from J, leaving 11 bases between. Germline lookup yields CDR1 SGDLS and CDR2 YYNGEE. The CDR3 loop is CASSPEVVNTGELFF. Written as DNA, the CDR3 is TGTGCCAGCAGCCCAGAGGTAGTGAACACCGGGGAGCTGTTTTTT.

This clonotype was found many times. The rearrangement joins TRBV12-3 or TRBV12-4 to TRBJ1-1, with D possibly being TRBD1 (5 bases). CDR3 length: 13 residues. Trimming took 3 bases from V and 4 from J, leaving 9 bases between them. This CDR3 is CASSLGVVTEAFF. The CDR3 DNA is TGTGCCAGCAGTTTGGGGGTCGTCACTGAAGCTTTCTTT.

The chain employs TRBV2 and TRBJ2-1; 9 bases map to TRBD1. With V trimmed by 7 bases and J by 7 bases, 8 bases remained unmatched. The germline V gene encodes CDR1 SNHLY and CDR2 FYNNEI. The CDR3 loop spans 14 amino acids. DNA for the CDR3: TGTGCCAGCATCCTACAGGGGGCGGGGAATGAGCAGTTCTTC. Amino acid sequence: CASILQGAGNEQFF. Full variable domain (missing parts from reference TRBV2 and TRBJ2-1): EPEVTQTPSHQVTQMGQEVILRCVPISNHLYFYWYRQILGQKVEFLVSFYNNEISEKSEIFDDQFSVERPDGSNFTLKIRSTKLEDSAMYFCASILQGAGNEQFFGPGTRLTVL.

The CDR3 loop reads CASSPLTQRTNTGELFF. As DNA, the CDR3 is TGTGCCAGCTCACCACTTACACAGCGGACTAACACCGGGGAGCTGTTTTTT. V usage is TRBV18 and J usage is TRBJ2-2; possible D gene TRBD2, 5 bases. Germline lookup yields CDR1 KGHSH and CDR2 LQKENI. The CDR3 consists of 17 residues. Trimming pared 1 base from V and 2 bases from J, leaving 14 bases between. The variable domain in full, completed from reference TRBV18 and TRBJ2-2, reads NAGVMQNPRHLVRRRGQEARLRCSPMKGHSHVYWYRQLPEEGLKFMVYLQKENIIDESGMPKERFSAEFPKEGPSILRIQQVVRGDSAAYFCASSPLTQRTNTGELFFGEGSRLTVL.

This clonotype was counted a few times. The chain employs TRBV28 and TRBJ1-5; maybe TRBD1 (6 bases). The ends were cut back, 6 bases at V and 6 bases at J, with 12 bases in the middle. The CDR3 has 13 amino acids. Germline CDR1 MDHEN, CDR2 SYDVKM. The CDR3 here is CASRGGAGQPQHF. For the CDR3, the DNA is TGTGCCAGCAGGGGGGGCGCCGGTCAGCCCCAGCATTTT.

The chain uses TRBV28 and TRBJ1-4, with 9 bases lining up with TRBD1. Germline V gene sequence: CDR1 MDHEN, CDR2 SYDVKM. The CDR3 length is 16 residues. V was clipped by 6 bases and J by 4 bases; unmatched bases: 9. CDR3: CASRVPGQGLNEKLFF. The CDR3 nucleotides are TGTGCCAGCAGGGTCCCGGGACAGGGCCTTAATGAAAAACTGTTTTTT. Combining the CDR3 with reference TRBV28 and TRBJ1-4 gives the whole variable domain DVKVTQSSRYLVKRTGEKVFLECVQDMDHENMFWYRQDPGLGLRLIYFSYDVKMKEKGDIPEGYSVSREKKERFSLILESASTNQTSMYLCASRVPGQGLNEKLFFGSGTQLSVL.

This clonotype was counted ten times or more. This chain's CDR3 is CASSERTGGSGNTIYF. For the CDR3, the DNA is TGTGCCAGCAGCGAAAGAACAGGGGGCTCTGGAAACACCATATATTTT. V is TRBV7-2 and J is TRBJ1-3; TRBD1 matches 8 bases. V was pared by 5 bases and J by 0 bases, with 6 bases of the junction left unmatched. The CDR3 is 16 amino acids. Germline-derived CDR1 and CDR2 are SGHTA and FQGNSA.

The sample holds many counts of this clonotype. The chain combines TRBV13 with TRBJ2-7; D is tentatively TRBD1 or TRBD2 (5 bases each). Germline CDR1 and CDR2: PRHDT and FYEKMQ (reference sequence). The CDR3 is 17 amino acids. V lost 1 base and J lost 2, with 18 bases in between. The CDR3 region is CASSLAFEGPRPYEQYF. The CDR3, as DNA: TGTGCCAGCAGCTTAGCGTTCGAGGGACCAAGACCCTACGAGCAGTACTTC.

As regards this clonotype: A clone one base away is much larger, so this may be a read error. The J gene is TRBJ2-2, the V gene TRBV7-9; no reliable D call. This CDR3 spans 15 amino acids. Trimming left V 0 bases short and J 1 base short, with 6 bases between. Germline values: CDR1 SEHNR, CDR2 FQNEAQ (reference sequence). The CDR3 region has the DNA TGTGCCAGCAGCTTAGCGCTCTGGAACACCGGGGAGCTGTTTTTT. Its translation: CASSLALWNTGELFF.

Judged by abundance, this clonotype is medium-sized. As DNA, the CDR3 is TGTGCCAGCAGCCCAATGGGCAGGTCGGGGAATGAGCAGTTCTTC. Translated, it gives CASSPMGRSGNEQFF. This chain joins TRBV3-1 and TRBJ2-1, with a possible D match to TRBD2 (5 bases). Germline V CDR1 and CDR2: LGHDT, YNNKEL (reference sequence). The CDR3 is made up of 15 amino acids. The V gene lost 4 bases and the J gene lost 7 bases, with 17 bases spanning the gap.

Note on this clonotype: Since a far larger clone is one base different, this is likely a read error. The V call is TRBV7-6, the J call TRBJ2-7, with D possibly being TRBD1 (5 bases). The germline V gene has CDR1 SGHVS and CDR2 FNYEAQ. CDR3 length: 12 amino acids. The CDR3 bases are TGTGCCAGCAGCTTAGTGGAACTGGGGCCAATTTTC. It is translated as CASSLVELGPIF. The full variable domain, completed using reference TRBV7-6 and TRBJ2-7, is GAGVSQSPRYKVTKRGQDVALRCDPISGHVSLYWYRQALGQGPEFLTYFNYEAQQDKSGLPNDRFSAERPEGSISTLTIQRTEQRDSAMYRCASSLVELGPIFGPGTRLTVT.

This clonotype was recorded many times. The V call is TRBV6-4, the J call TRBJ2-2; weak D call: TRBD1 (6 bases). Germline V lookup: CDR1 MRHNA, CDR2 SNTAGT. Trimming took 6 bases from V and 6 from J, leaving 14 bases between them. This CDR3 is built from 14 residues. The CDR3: CASRQGEAAGELFF. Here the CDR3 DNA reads TGTGCCAGCAGACAGGGAGAAGCGGCCGGGGAGCTGTTTTTT.

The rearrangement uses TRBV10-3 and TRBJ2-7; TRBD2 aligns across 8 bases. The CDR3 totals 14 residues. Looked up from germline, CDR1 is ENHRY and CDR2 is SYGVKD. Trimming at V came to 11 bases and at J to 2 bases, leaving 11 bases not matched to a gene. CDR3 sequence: CAAGSGSLTYEQYF. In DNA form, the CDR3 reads TGTGCCGCTGGGAGCGGGAGCCTAACCTACGAGCAGTACTTC.

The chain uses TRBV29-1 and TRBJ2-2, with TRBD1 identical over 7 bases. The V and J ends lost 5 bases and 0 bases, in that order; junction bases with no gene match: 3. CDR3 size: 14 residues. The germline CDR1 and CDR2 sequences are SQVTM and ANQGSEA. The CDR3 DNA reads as TGCAGCGTTACGACAGGGCCGAACACCGGGGAGCTGTTTTTT. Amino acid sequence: CSVTTGPNTGELFF.